These 9 T cell receptor beta chains were all obtained from the same sample, sequenced in a study of blood T cell repertoires in COVID-19. Sequencing was performed with immunoSEQ multiplex PCR; in TCRdb, only in-frame clones are kept and a portion is missing. The table has 85,000 to 90,000 clones, roughly four fifths seen once. The sequenced material came from peripheral blood. The receptor set was obtained from a woman at least 80 years old with acute or convalescent COVID-19.

The J gene is TRBJ2-2, the V gene TRBV6-6, with D possibly being TRBD1 (6 bases). The CDR3 contains 12 residues. Trimming took off 9 bases at V and 7 bases at J, with 12 bases between the two ends. Per the germline V gene, CDR1 is MNHNY and CDR2 is SVGAGI (reference sequence). The CDR3 protein is CASTGYGGELFF. CDR3 nucleotides: TGTGCCAGTACAGGGTACGGCGGGGAGCTGTTTTTT.

The chain uses TRBV28 and TRBJ2-7, with D possibly matching TRBD1 (5 bases). V shed 7 bases and J shed 6 bases, with 13 bases lying between them. This CDR3 has 12 amino acids. Germline assignment: CDR1 MDHEN and CDR2 SYDVKM. The CDR3 protein is CASISGFFEQYF. DNA of the CDR3: TGTGCCAGCATCTCAGGGTTTTTCGAGCAGTACTTC.

This clone was counted between two and nine times. The chain joins TRBV2 to TRBJ2-2; 13 bases are shared with TRBD2. The CDR3 is 19 residues long. After removal of 6 bases from V and 0 bases from J, the junction contained 10 bases not matched to a gene. CDR1 SNHLY and CDR2 FYNNEI come from the germline V gene. The CDR3 region has the DNA TGTGCCAGCAGGAAAGAACGGACTAGCGGGAGTACGAACACCGGGGAGCTGTTTTTT. Its protein product is CASRKERTSGSTNTGELFF. The variable domain in full, with the rest retrieved from reference TRBV2 and TRBJ2-2, is EPEVTQTPSHQVTQMGQEVILRCVPISNHLYFYWYRQILGQKVEFLVSFYNNEISEKSEIFDDQFSVERPDGSNFTLKIRSTKLEDSAMYFCASRKERTSGSTNTGELFFGEGSRLTVL.

The chain uses TRBV6-5 and TRBJ1-4, with D tentatively TRBD1 (6 bases). Germline V gene lookup returns CDR1 MNHEY and CDR2 SVGAGI. CDR3 size: 15 residues. V lost 0 bases, J lost 6 bases, and 11 bases lay in between. The CDR3: CASSYSGTSDEKLFF. CDR3 DNA: TGTGCCAGCAGTTACTCGGGGACAAGCGATGAAAAACTGTTTTTT.

The chain recombines TRBV6-4 with TRBJ2-7, with TRBD2 matching 10 bases. The CDR3 covers 14 residues. V shed 5 bases, J shed 4 bases, and the junction held 5 bases outside the gene matches. In germline, CDR1 is MRHNA, CDR2 SNTAGT. The CDR3 region has the DNA TGTGCCAGCAGTCCAACTAGCGGGGCGTACGAGCAGTACTTC. Translating gives CASSPTSGAYEQYF.

The gene calls are TRBV2 and TRBJ2-1; 8 bases line up with TRBD2. Germline lookup yields CDR1 SNHLY and CDR2 FYNNEI. The CDR3 runs 16 residues. V was clipped by 5 bases and J by 0 bases; unmatched bases: 6. The CDR3 is CASSPLGLASYNEQFF. DNA for the CDR3: TGTGCCAGCAGTCCCCTTGGACTAGCCTCCTACAATGAGCAGTTCTTC.

In this sample, this clone turned up once. The rearrangement uses TRBV7-2 and TRBJ2-5, with 8 bases that match TRBD2. Germline CDR1 SGHTA, CDR2 FQGNSA. The J segment lost 5 bases and the V segment lost 2 bases, leaving 7 bases of the junction unmatched. The CDR3 loop spans 15 amino acids. The CDR3 bases are TGTGCCAGCAGCTTAACAGCGGGGGCCGGGGAGACCCAGTACTTC. Residues: CASSLTAGAGETQYF.

The chain recombines TRBV27 with TRBJ2-7; 8 bases align to TRBD2. The CDR3 length is 14 residues. V shed 6 bases and J 3 bases; nucleotides not matched to a gene: 7. Germline V lookup: CDR1 MNHEY, CDR2 SMNVEV (reference sequence). Here the CDR3 DNA reads TGTGCCAGCAGGCCCAGCGGGAGAAACTACGAGCAGTACTTC. It codes for CASRPSGRNYEQYF.

The V and J genes are TRBV28 and TRBJ1-5; 9 bases align to TRBD1. With V trimmed by 5 bases and J by 5 bases, 10 bases remained unmatched. The CDR3 sequence is 16 residues long. Germline lookup yields CDR1 MDHEN and CDR2 SYDVKM. CDR3 nucleotide sequence: TGTGCCAGCAGTCCAACAGGGGGCGCTACGGATCAGCCCCAGCATTTT. Protein product: CASSPTGGATDQPQHF. The variable domain in full, completed from reference TRBV28 and TRBJ1-5, reads DVKVTQSSRYLVKRTGEKVFLECVQDMDHENMFWYRQDPGLGLRLIYFSYDVKMKEKGDIPEGYSVSREKKERFSLILESASTNQTSMYLCASSPTGGATDQPQHFGDGTRLSIL.